This record covers a single TCR beta chain. The antigen is unknown. This record belongs to a study of cytomegalovirus exposure and HLA in healthy donors. Findings of the study overall: Most observed TCR sequences were rare, whereas some public TCRs were detected in many donors. Three CMV-associated chains were confirmed in vitro to be specific for CMV antigens. The study flagged roughly 150 TCR beta chains as cytomegalovirus-associated.

Sequenced by immunoSEQ multiplex PCR; TCRdb stores in-frame clones only, minus some. The sample shows over 85,000 clones, more than 75% of them seen only once. J gave up 6 bases and V 0 bases, and 1 base lay outside the gene matches. Germline V gene lookup returns CDR1 SGHRS and CDR2 YFSETQ. The CDR3 contains 13 residues. This TCR was recovered from a woman in her thirties in good health and CMV-seropositive. V usage is TRBV5-1 and J usage is TRBJ2-7; 9 bases match TRBD1. Sequenced sample: PBMCs. The CDR3 loop reads CASSLGDRAEQYF. Here the CDR3 DNA reads TGCGCCAGCAGCTTGGGGGACAGGGCCGAGCAGTACTTC.